Listed below are T cell receptor beta chains from one sample, sequenced in a study of vaccination and CD4 T cells after COVID-19. TCRdb independently ran MiXCR on the PCR reads; one entry per CDR3 protein. The top ten clones hold 2.5% to 3% of a sample with about 23,000 distinct CDR3 sequences, 58% of them seen once. Their antigen targets remain unknown. The specimen sequenced was CD4+ T cells from blood, cultured in vitro. These receptors all stem from a human donor who had recovered from COVID-19. Each CDR3 is given with its conserved first and last residue. Each record gives: V gene, D gene, J gene, clone size, CDR3 protein, CDR3 DNA. A D gene is named only where the DNA matches it firmly. Expanded clones get a size class; other rows say once, few or many, or leave the size out.

TRBV7-2	.	TRBJ1-5	few	CASSLESLGNQPQHF	TGTGCCAGCAGCTTAGAATCCCTGGGCAATCAGCCCCAGCATTTT
TRBV4-2	.	TRBJ2-2	once	CASRPDTGELFF	TGTGCCAGCCGACCCGACACCGGGGAGCTGTTTTTT
TRBV18	TRBD2	TRBJ2-5	.	CASSDGGAVRIETQYF	TGTGCCAGCTCAGACGGGGGGGCCGTCCGGATAGAGACCCAGTACTTC
TRBV20-1	.	TRBJ2-3	.	CSARFGPDTQYF	TGCAGTGCTAGGTTTGGGCCAGATACGCAGTATTTT
TRBV20-1	TRBD1	TRBJ2-3	.	CSAQKRQGGDTQYF	TGCAGTGCTCAAAAAAGACAGGGGGGAGATACGCAGTATTTT
TRBV7-8	TRBD1	TRBJ2-3	.	CASSSRRGQATDTQYF	TGTGCCAGCAGCTCCCGCCGGGGACAGGCCACAGATACGCAGTATTTT
TRBV29-1	.	TRBJ1-1	.	CSALGRADTEAFF	TGCAGCGCGCTAGGGCGGGCGGACACTGAAGCTTTCTTT
TRBV2	.	TRBJ1-6	few	CASRTPTEGWGQSPLHF	TGTGCCAGCCGAACCCCAACAGAAGGGTGGGGGCAGTCACCCCTCCACTTT
TRBV20-1	.	TRBJ2-5	.	CSASKSGSGGTQYF	TGCAGTGCTAGCAAATCGGGATCCGGGGGGACCCAGTACTTC
TRBV7-2	.	TRBJ1-2	few	CASTRTVNYGYTF	TGTGCCAGCACCAGGACAGTTAACTATGGCTACACCTTC
TRBV7-2	.	TRBJ1-6	few	CASSPGTINSPLHF	TGTGCCAGCAGCCCCGGGACCATCAATTCACCCCTCCACTTT
TRBV19	TRBD2	TRBJ2-3	few	CASSRLAGEGTDTQYF	TGTGCCAGTAGCCGATTAGCGGGAGAGGGCACAGATACGCAGTATTTT
TRBV27	.	TRBJ2-2	.	CASSSPLVGVTGELFF	TGTGCCAGCAGTTCACCCCTAGTGGGGGTCACCGGGGAGCTGTTTTTT
TRBV7-8	TRBD1	TRBJ1-1	few	CASSLRDRGSNTEAFF	TGTGCCAGCAGCCTCCGGGACAGGGGATCGAACACTGAAGCTTTCTTT
TRBV30	.	TRBJ1-2	.	CAWSVGYGYTF	TGTGCCTGGAGTGTAGGCTATGGCTACACCTTC
TRBV29-1	.	TRBJ2-2	.	CSGNRAGELFF	TGCAGCGGAAACAGGGCCGGGGAGCTGTTTTTT
TRBV7-2	TRBD1	TRBJ1-1	.	CASSSQDRGRVNTEAFF	TGTGCCAGCAGCTCCCAGGACAGGGGGCGAGTGAACACTGAAGCTTTCTTT
TRBV5-1	.	TRBJ1-1	.	CASSLEEGRAAFF	TGCGCCAGCAGCTTGGAGGAGGGGCGCGCAGCTTTCTTT
TRBV21-1	.	TRBJ2-5	few	CASPTRPGQGGETQYF	TGTGCCAGCCCTACACGTCCGGGACAGGGGGGAGAGACCCAGTACTTC
TRBV20-1	.	TRBJ1-1	.	CSAAGGGAEAFF	TGCAGTGCCGCGGGGGGGGGCGCTGAAGCTTTCTTT